A selection of T cell receptor beta chains follows, all from one sample in a study of T cell responses to AZD1222 COVID-19 vaccine. Sequencing was performed with immunoSEQ multiplex PCR; in TCRdb, only in-frame clones are kept and a portion is missing. The data contain 150,000 to 200,000 clones, approximately 86% of them seen just once; the ten biggest clones take up 11%. The sequencing here drew on peripheral blood, taken 28 days after the second AZD1222 dose. The receptors originated from an adult who received the AZD1222 COVID-19 vaccine. Both conserved end residues are part of each CDR3. A D gene is named only where the DNA matches it firmly. Clone size appears in some rows only: once, few, many, or a class for an expanded clone.

TGTGCCATCAAAAGGACACTTCTCCAAGAGACCCAGTACTTC CAIKRTLLQETQYF . TRBV10-3 once TRBJ2-5
TGTGCCAGCAGCCAAGATCCTGGACAGAGGAACACTGAAGCTTTCTTT CASSQDPGQRNTEAFF . TRBV3-1/TRBV3-2 . TRBJ1-1
TGTGCCAGTAGTCGAGATATGGGGACAGGGGGTACCGGGGAGCTGTTTTTT CASSRDMGTGGTGELFF TRBD1 TRBV19 . TRBJ2-2
TGTGCCAGCAGCTCGAGACAGGGGGACCCAGATACGCAGTATTTT CASSSRQGDPDTQYF TRBD1 TRBV7-9 . TRBJ2-3
TGTGCCAGCAGCTTAGGGGGGGGAGGTCAGCCCCAGCATTTT CASSLGGGGQPQHF . TRBV7-2 . TRBJ1-5
TGTGCCCTGGCGAGAAGGACAGTTCGATACGAGCAGTACTTC CALARRTVRYEQYF . TRBV30 . TRBJ2-7
TGTGCCAGCAGCCCTCATGGGGGACTCCCCAATCAGCCCCAGCATTTT CASSPHGGLPNQPQHF . TRBV21-1 . TRBJ1-5
TGTGCCAGCAGCGTACGGCCAAATGAAAAACTGTTTTTT CASSVRPNEKLFF . TRBV9 . TRBJ1-4
TGTGCCACCAGCGATTTGGGACAGGGCTACGAGCAGTACTTC CATSDLGQGYEQYF TRBD1 TRBV6-6 . TRBJ2-7
TGTGCCAGCAGCGTAGACGTCAGCACAGATACGCAGTATTTT CASSVDVSTDTQYF . TRBV9 . TRBJ2-3
TGTGCCAGCAGTTTCCGGCTAGCGGGGGGAGAGACCCAGTACTTC CASSFRLAGGETQYF TRBD2 TRBV27 . TRBJ2-5
TGTGCCAGCAGTGACTTGGAGTTAGGACGGACTAACTACGAGCAGTACTTC CASSDLELGRTNYEQYF . TRBV6-4 . TRBJ2-7
TGTGCCAGCAGCTTATCGGCTAGCGGGGGGACCACAGATACGCAGTATTTT CASSLSASGGTTDTQYF TRBD2 TRBV7-9 . TRBJ2-3
TGTGCCAGCAGCGAGGGACTAGCGGGGCCGGGTGAGCAGTACTTC CASSEGLAGPGEQYF TRBD2 TRBV3-1/TRBV3-2 . TRBJ2-7
TGTGCCAGCAGTGAAGCGATTAGAGGAGGGGGAGAGACCCAGTACTTC CASSEAIRGGGETQYF . TRBV6-1 once TRBJ2-5
TGCGCCAGCAGCTTGGGAGCGGGGAGCTCCTACAATGAGCAGTTCTTC CASSLGAGSSYNEQFF TRBD2 TRBV5-1 . TRBJ2-1
TGTGCCATCAGTGAGTCGGTAGGGTCCCCCGAGCAGTACTTC CAISESVGSPEQYF . TRBV10-3 . TRBJ2-7
TGCGCCAGCAGCCAAGATCTTGCGGCTAACGGGGAGCTGTTTTTT CASSQDLAANGELFF . TRBV4-1 . TRBJ2-2
TGTGCCAGCAGTGAGGAGGCTTGGTTCAATGAGCAGTTCTTC CASSEEAWFNEQFF . TRBV6-4 . TRBJ2-1
TGTGCCAGCAGTGAATCCTACTCTTTGGGAACCCAATCCGGCTACACCTTC CASSESYSLGTQSGYTF . TRBV6-4 . TRBJ1-2